This section outlines one TCR beta chain sequence together with its context. These data belong to a study of control samples from healthy donors and cancer patients. The CDR3 length is 11 residues. Between the trimmed V and J ends, which lost 3 bases and 4 bases, there was a span of 3 bases. The germline CDR1 and CDR2 sequences are SGHVS and FNYEAQ. Only in-frame clones appear in the TCRdb table, and some are missing; sequencing was by immunoSEQ multiplex PCR. The sample yields roughly 130,000 clones, 85% to 95% seen once. The sample was blood. The chain recombines TRBV7-6 with TRBJ2-5; D is unresolved. This receptor was identified in a man between 18 and 35 years old in good health. In DNA form, the CDR3 reads TGTGCCAGCAGCTTCGGAGAGACCCAGTACTTC. This codes for CASSFGETQYF.